These 7 T cell receptor beta chains were all obtained from the same sample, sequenced in a study of cytomegalovirus exposure and HLA in healthy donors. PCR amplification relied on 60 Vbeta primers (plus 13 Jbeta primers). Using immunoSEQ multiplex PCR, the repertoire was profiled, and TCRdb retains in-frame clones only, with some absent. The profile shows about 100,000 clones, less than 80% of them singletons. The sequenced sample consisted of PBMCs. These receptors originate from a man aged 30 to 45 in good health and CMV-seronegative.

The chain joins TRBV7-6 to TRBJ1-1; D not resolved. The V gene's germline CDR1 is SGHVS and CDR2 FNYEAQ. CDR3 length: 12 residues. Trimming removed 4 bases at V and 6 bases at J, with 9 bases between. This CDR3 is CASSSSDSEAFF. As DNA, the CDR3 is TGTGCCAGCAGCTCCTCCGACTCTGAAGCTTTCTTT.

About this clone itself: Other nucleotide sequences from this sample produce the same CDR3. V is TRBV5-1 and J is TRBJ2-7; TRBD2 agrees at 11 bases. Germline V CDR1 and CDR2: SGHRS, YFSETQ. The CDR3 spans 15 residues. V dropped 3 bases and J dropped 0; count of bases not matched to a gene: 2. CDR3: CASSSGTSGSYEQYF. CDR3 bases: TGCGCCAGCAGCTCCGGGACTAGCGGCTCCTACGAGCAGTACTTC.

This rearrangement joins TRBV7-9 to TRBJ2-2; 10 nucleotides align to TRBD1. The V gene's germline CDR1 is SEHNR and CDR2 FQNEAQ (reference sequence). Trimming cost V 3 bases and J 3 bases; bases outside gene matches: 1. This CDR3 has 15 amino acids. DNA for the CDR3: TGTGCCAGCAGCTTTGGGACAGGGGACACCGGGGAGCTGTTTTTT. It translates to CASSFGTGDTGELFF.

This clone appeared a few times. The rearrangement uses TRBV28 and TRBJ2-1; 10 bases align to TRBD1. The length of the CDR3 is 16 residues. Germline assignment: CDR1 MDHEN and CDR2 SYDVKM. Trimming at V came to 6 bases and at J to 2 bases, leaving 7 bases not matched to a gene. The CDR3 sequence is CASRMGQGMTYNEQFF. As DNA, the CDR3 is TGTGCCAGCAGGATGGGACAGGGGATGACCTACAATGAGCAGTTCTTC.

The V gene is TRBV6-1, the J gene TRBJ1-1, with 9 bases aligning to TRBD1. V dropped 6 bases and J dropped 4; count of bases not matched to a gene: 6. This CDR3 contains 14 residues. Germline lookup yields CDR1 MNHNS and CDR2 SASEGT. Here the CDR3 reads CASRTQGAITEAFF. The CDR3 coding sequence is TGTGCCAGCAGGACACAGGGGGCGATCACTGAAGCTTTCTTT.

The V call is TRBV5-1, the J call TRBJ2-7; 7 bases are shared with TRBD2. Germline CDR1 reads SGHRS; CDR2 reads YFSETQ. The CDR3 is 18 amino acids. The trim removed 1 base at V and 2 bases at J, leaving 15 bases unmatched. The CDR3 DNA sequence: TGCGCCAGCAGCTTGTCGGGAGGCAGGAGGGCCGTAACCTACGAGCAGTACTTC. This translates into CASSLSGGRRAVTYEQYF.

This chain links TRBV29-1 with TRBJ2-1; the D gene is possibly TRBD1 (6 bases). Germline lookup yields CDR1 SQVTM and CDR2 ANQGSEA. The CDR3 consists of 12 residues. Trimming stripped 2 bases from V and 10 bases from J, with 12 bases between. The CDR3 DNA reads TGCAGCGTTGAACCCTCCGGGACAGAGCAGTTCTTC. Translation gives CSVEPSGTEQFF.